This T cell receptor beta chain stems from a study of CD8 T cells in Susac syndrome. This CDR3 comprises 13 residues. Trimming removed 4 bases at V and 5 bases at J, with 11 bases between. Germline CDR1 and CDR2: LNHNV and YYDKDF (reference sequence). Random hexamers served to reverse transcribe roughly 0.45 to 1 ug RNA. TCRdb reprocessed the immunoSEQ multiplex PCR reads via MiXCR and lists one record per CDR3 protein. In the table there are 300,000 to 350,000 distinct CDR3 sequences, about 91% of which are singletons. Sequenced: CD4+ T cells from PBMCs. The clonotype comes from a human donor with multiple sclerosis. The chain links TRBV15 to TRBJ2-5, with TRBD2 as a possible D gene (5 bases). DNA for the CDR3: TGTGCCACCAGCAATTCTAGCCCCGAGACCCAGTACTTC. Protein: CATSNSSPETQYF.